This section outlines one TCR beta chain sequence together with its context. Its antigen is undetermined. This sample is part of a study of CD4 T cells in relation to SARS-CoV-2 and coronaviruses. Study-wide background: TCR beta CDR3s were sequenced after approximately ten-day antigen culture of PBMCs.

Profiling relied on immunoSEQ multiplex PCR, and the TCRdb table lists in-frame clones only, not all of them. Here the sample spans some 16,000 clones, roughly four fifths being singletons. This CDR3 comprises 19 residues. Germline CDR1 reads SGHRS; CDR2 reads YFSETQ. Unmatched junction bases numbered 11, after V lost 4 bases and J lost 0 bases. CD4+ T cells from unexposed donors were obtained before the COVID-19 pandemic (2011-2018). CD4+ T cells were isolated from the cells after 10 days of culture. Unexposed-donor CD4+ T cells were probed with SARS-CoV-2 S/N and four cold-coronavirus spikes, cells permitting.

This receptor was taken from a human donor in good health. The sequenced material came from CD4+ T cells from PBMCs, cultured in vitro. The genes are TRBV5-1 and TRBJ2-5; 14 nucleotides align to TRBD2. CDR3 nucleotides: TGCGCCAGCAGCATCGGACTAGCGGGAGGACAGAAGTACCAAGAGACCCAGTACTTC. Translating gives CASSIGLAGGQKYQETQYF.